This T cell receptor beta chain was recovered during a study of tumor-infiltrating lymphocytes in primary liver carcinoma (dated by TCRdb to the late 2010s). At the level of the whole study: Hepatocellular carcinoma (four) or combined HCC and intrahepatic cholangiocarcinoma (one) was present in the five patients, who were three men and two women aged 30 to 69 years. Roughly 3.5 to 7.5 million productive TCRbeta reads were obtained per sample, and no significant difference in read depth was found between tissue types. Agilent mRNA microarray profiling was performed on the approximately 25 tumor region samples to relate TCRbeta repertoire diversity to the local molecular phenotype. High reproducibility was observed for the technical replicate repertoires, with mean shared-clone rates around 0.9 and correlation coefficients above 0.98. A total of 35 or so specimens from 5 patients went through TCRbeta repertoire sequencing, namely 25 tumor regions, 5 adjacent noncancerous liver tissues and 5 peripheral blood samples. The study combined TCRbeta repertoire sequencing, expression microarrays and whole-exome sequencing across five regions of each liver tumor, with adjacent normal tissue and blood. The tumors of the five patients were staged as T1-T3 N0M0, with maximum diameters ranging from roughly 4 to 10 cm. Paper-wide results and their limitations: Consistent with antigen-driven expansion, pairs of tumor regions showed higher repertoire overlap (mean about 35%) than either tumor-adjacent pairs (about 17%) or tumor-blood pairs (approximately 15%). The top 250 clones made up a significantly larger repertoire fraction in tumors than in blood (p = 0.039). Only 4 or 5 patients were included in the study, and the authors note that the findings should be validated in a larger study. Comparison of CD4+ and CD8+ T cell repertoires was precluded by the use of bulk unsorted samples. Only about 7-25% of top clones were found in all five regions of a tumor, suggesting spatial heterogeneity of tumor-infiltrating T cells. Only the TCR beta chain was sequenced, so true repertoire diversity is likely underestimated because unpaired alpha chains were not captured.

TCRbeta-specific cDNA was reverse-transcribed from roughly 500 ng total RNA using a constant-region primer and ProtoScript II reverse transcriptase. TCRbeta libraries were built with three nested multiplex PCR rounds, a slightly modified ARM-PCR procedure. The first two PCR rounds used multiplex TRBV1-TRBV30 forward primers with a Cbeta reverse primer, each for approximately 11 cycles. Sample barcodes and Illumina adapters were added in a final 25-cycle PCR with Deep VentR polymerase. Amplicons of 200-500 bp were gel-purified with a QIAquick gel extraction kit before sequencing. An Illumina HiSeq 2500 was used to sequence the TCRbeta amplicons with 250-bp paired-end reads. The authors' analysis ran thus. Reads were quality-trimmed with Trimmomatic v0.33, and paired reads were merged with FLASH v1.2.11 to recover full CDR3 sequences. V, D and J germline segments were assigned to the rearranged TCRbeta sequences using MiGEC v1.2.1b. Clonotype statistics, along with Shannon-Wiener diversity indices, were calculated using VDJtools v1.0.0. To reduce sampling bias, subsequent analyses other than the diversity analysis used only the 250 most abundant clonotypes in each sample. Through fastp at Q25 and MiXCR, TCRdb rebuilt clones from the public reads, retaining in-frame beta chains. Duplicate CDR3 protein sequences are folded into a single record with the most common DNA and genes. TCRdb's processing, not the authors' own work, is the source of the V and J calls. For this sample the table gives about 74,000 distinct CDR3 sequences, of which approximately 74% were detected only once. Roughly 25% of the sample rests with the top ten.

Without any cell sorting, total RNA and DNA were co-extracted from approximately 22-30 mg of bulk tissue using the AllPrep DNA/RNA mini kit. Surgical resection was performed in China between 2015 and early 2016 on roughly 5 patients with histopathologically diagnosed primary liver carcinoma. At the time of sampling, the patients were treatment-naive and had chronic HBV infection. Each tumor was sampled at five spatially separated regions: the tumor centre plus the superior, inferior, left-lateral and right-lateral poles. More than 75% viable tumor cells were found by histology in every tumor sample. Fresh tumor and adjacent tissue pieces were bisected; one half was stored in RNAlater at -80°C, the other sent for histology. Sequences MNHEY (CDR1) and SVGAGI (CDR2) are obtained from the germline V gene. Measured from the cysteine to the phenylalanine, the CDR3 is 14 residues long. Only the CDR3 portion is preserved as DNA: 42 bases, with reading frame beginning at the first base.

This clonotype occurred once. Its cognate antigen has yet to be identified. The input lacks base qualities; no much larger clone sits a single base away. Evidence from one read is weak. The clonotype was recovered from a man between 35 and 55 years old with primary liver carcinoma and hepatitis B virus infection. Material: liver tumor tissue from sampling region 4. In light of the paper, this sample's cell subset or site label describes: tumor region T4, right-lateral pole. The chain couples TRBV6-5 to TRBJ2-7, and possibly TRBD1, on 6 matching bases. The CDR3 is CDTSYAVRGYEQYF. Read as DNA, the sequence is TGTGACACCAGTTATGCGGTCAGGGGATACGAGCAGTACTTC.